This TCR beta chain stems from a study of cytomegalovirus exposure and HLA in healthy donors. As for the study in general: Researchers previously reported finding 90 million to 120 million unique TCR beta sequences from 150 million to 200 million T cells. Regarding the study as a whole: Most of the TCR beta V segments (in an earlier analysis) were productive either about 87% or about 30% of the time.

The CDR3 runs 14 residues. Trimming cost V 7 bases and J 4 bases, with 16 bases left between them. Per germline, CDR1 LNHNV and CDR2 YYDKDF (reference sequence). The PCR made use of 60 Vbeta and 13 Jbeta primers. The authors' processing: About 11 million of 80 million to 85 million unique TCR beta chains were shared, per a later count. Using immunoSEQ multiplex PCR, the repertoire was profiled, and TCRdb retains in-frame clones only, with some absent. From that table come the V and J calls and clone size; the DNA was used to work out D and trimming. Seen here are some 90,000 clones, over 60% observed once, and the top ten hold about 6.4%. With respect to this clone: Its matching antigen is unknown.

The source material was PBMCs. V is TRBV15 and J is TRBJ1-1, with a tentative D call TRBD1 (5 bases). The origin of this receptor is a female donor in good health and CMV-seronegative. The CDR3 protein is CATTATRGSTEAFF. CDR3 sequence (DNA): TGTGCCACCACCGCGACACGGGGGAGCACTGAAGCTTTCTTT. The complete variable domain, with remaining parts taken from reference TRBV15 and TRBJ1-1, reads DAMVIQNPRYQVTQFGKPVTLSCSQTLNHNVMYWYQQKSSQAPKLLFHYYDKDFNNEADTPDNFQSRRPNTSFCFLDIRSPGLGDTAMYLCATTATRGSTEAFFGQGTRLTVV.